This TCR beta chain is from a study of T cells in Graves' hyperthyroidism and ophthalmopathy. Study findings and constraints: A model using 13 V-J features told ophthalmopathy apart from stable hyperthyroidism.

The source material, RNA transcripts, was used to amplify TCR beta CDR3 regions. A first-round RT-PCR of the TCR CDR3 used the HTBI primer set. TCRdb re-called the multiplex PCR reads with MiXCR, one entry per CDR3 protein. Of 450,000 to 650,000 distinct CDR3 sequences listed, less than 25% are singletons. Comments on this clonotype: Its antigen is still unknown. It may be a read error: a sequence one base away is much more abundant.

Out of 8.5 to 10 ml of fresh peripheral blood came the PBMCs. Source material: blood. The receptor's source is a man between 18 and 29 years old with Graves' hyperthyroidism.

For the CDR3, the DNA is TGTGCCAGCGGACAGGGAGATGGCTACGCCTTC. Its protein is CASGQGDGYAF. The chain couples TRBV2 to TRBJ1-2; TRBD1 matches 8 bases. The CDR3 has 11 residues. Germline V CDR1 and CDR2: SNHLY, FYNNEI.